This is a list of T cell receptor beta chains from one sample in a study of cytomegalovirus exposure and HLA in healthy donors. The method was immunoSEQ multiplex PCR; TCRdb's version includes in-frame clones alone and lacks a portion of them. The sample lists about 99,000 clones; roughly 78% were seen once. The sequenced material came from PBMCs. The receptors were sampled from a woman aged 40 to 55 in good health and CMV-seronegative. Both conserved end residues are part of each CDR3. D genes are given only for firm matches. The size field is filled for only some rows; it gives once, few, many or a size class.

clone_size	cdr3_length	v_call	d_call	j_call	cdr3_nt	cdr3_aa
-	13	TRBV6-5	-	TRBJ2-7	TGTGCCAGCAGTTATGTCCGCTCCTACGAGCAGTACTTC	CASSYVRSYEQYF
-	15	TRBV4-1	TRBD1	TRBJ1-1	TGCGCCAGCAGCCCGGGACAGGGACGGAACACTGAAGCTTTCTTT	CASSPGQGRNTEAFF
few	15	TRBV18	TRBD1	TRBJ1-1	TGTGCCAGCTCACTCTCGACCCAAGGGGGCTCTGAAGCTTTCTTT	CASSLSTQGGSEAFF
-	15	TRBV5-1	TRBD2	TRBJ2-1	TGCGCCAGCAGCTTTAGACTAGCGGGAGTAGATGAGCAGTTCTTC	CASSFRLAGVDEQFF
-	11	TRBV6-6	-	TRBJ2-1	TGTGCCAGCAGCCGCTACAATGAGCAGTTCTTC	CASSRYNEQFF
-	13	TRBV13	TRBD1	TRBJ1-2	TGTGCCAGCAGCTCGACAGGGAACTATGGCTACACCTTC	CASSSTGNYGYTF
-	16	TRBV6-1	TRBD1	TRBJ1-1	TGTGCCAGCAGTGAATTAGGGGGCAGCTTGAACACTGAAGCTTTCTTT	CASSELGGSLNTEAFF
few	15	TRBV11-1	TRBD1	TRBJ1-1	TGTGCCAGCAGCTCCGGGGACAGGCGGAACACTGAAGCTTTCTTT	CASSSGDRRNTEAFF
-	15	TRBV6-6	-	TRBJ2-3	TGTGCCAGCAGTTTTAGAAGTTTAGGCACAGATACGCAGTATTTT	CASSFRSLGTDTQYF
-	15	TRBV27	TRBD2	TRBJ2-3	TGTGCCAGCAGCCTCGAGCGGGGCTCCACAGATACGCAGTATTTT	CASSLERGSTDTQYF
-	15	TRBV19	TRBD2	TRBJ2-1	TGTGCCAGTAGTCTAGCGGGAGGACCCTACAATGAGCAGTTCTTC	CASSLAGGPYNEQFF
-	18	TRBV19	TRBD1	TRBJ2-6	TGTGCCAGTAGCCCTCCGGGACAGGGACCTTCTGGGGCCAACGTCCTGACTTTC	CASSPPGQGPSGANVLTF
-	14	TRBV19	TRBD2	TRBJ2-3	TGTGCCAGTAGTACACCGGGACTAGCGGGGACGCAGTATTTT	CASSTPGLAGTQYF
-	16	TRBV2	TRBD2	TRBJ2-3	TGTGCCAGCACCCTGCGGCGGGGGACTAGCACAGATACGCAGTATTTT	CASTLRRGTSTDTQYF
-	15	TRBV9	TRBD2	TRBJ2-7	TGTGCCAGCAGCCCCCGGGAGGGGATACCCTACGAGCAGTACTTC	CASSPREGIPYEQYF
-	16	TRBV18	TRBD2	TRBJ2-3	TGTGCCAGCTCACTCCGGACTAGCGGAAGCACAGATACGCAGTATTTT	CASSLRTSGSTDTQYF
-	14	TRBV5-1	-	TRBJ2-7	TGCGCCAGCAGCTTGGGGGAGGGGGGCTACGAGCAGTACTTC	CASSLGEGGYEQYF
-	21	TRBV21-1	-	TRBJ2-7	TGTGCCAGCAGCAAAAAGGGTAATAGGAGACTAGCGCCTGCGAGCTCCTACGAGCAGTACTTC	CASSKKGNRRLAPASSYEQYF
-	16	TRBV7-9	-	TRBJ2-5	TGTGCCAGCAGCTTTCCGCCGCGGGAAGGGCAAGAGACCCAGTACTTC	CASSFPPREGQETQYF
few	14	TRBV29-1	-	TRBJ2-2	TGCAGCGTCACTAGGGAGGTTCAAACCGGGGAGCTGTTTTTT	CSVTREVQTGELFF
-	14	TRBV28	-	TRBJ2-7	TGTGCCAGCAGGCCCCCTACTTCGAACTACGAGCAGTACTTC	CASRPPTSNYEQYF
-	17	TRBV28	TRBD2	TRBJ2-7	TGTGCCAGCAGTTTATTCCAAGCGGGGGCAGCCCCTGGTGAGCAGTACTTC	CASSLFQAGAAPGEQYF
-	15	TRBV7-2	-	TRBJ1-2	TGTGCCAGCAGCTTAGCGCGGAGACAGACCTATGGCTACACCTTC	CASSLARRQTYGYTF
-	17	TRBV15	TRBD1	TRBJ1-5	TGTGCCACCAGCCGCGGACAGGGGGCTTTGTCGGAACAGCCCCAGCATTTT	CATSRGQGALSEQPQHF
few	18	TRBV28	TRBD1	TRBJ2-1	TGTGCCAGCAAAAGACTCCGGGGAGACAGGGGGTCCTACAATGAGCAGTTCTTC	CASKRLRGDRGSYNEQFF
-	16	TRBV19	-	TRBJ1-2	TGTGCCAGTAGTATCCTGACGGACAGAACTAACTATGGCTACACCTTC	CASSILTDRTNYGYTF
-	13	TRBV7-8	TRBD2	TRBJ2-7	TGTGCCAGTCGACTAGCGGGATACTACGAGCAGTACTTC	CASRLAGYYEQYF
-	16	TRBV7-3	-	TRBJ2-3	TGTGCCAGCAGCTTAGGTATAAGCGTGCTGACAGATACGCAGTATTTT	CASSLGISVLTDTQYF
-	16	TRBV6-6	-	TRBJ2-2	TGTGCCAGCAGTTACTCGGCCAACCAGGGGTCCGGGGAGCTGTTTTTT	CASSYSANQGSGELFF
once	14	TRBV5-8	TRBD1	TRBJ2-7	TGTGCCAGCAGCAGACGAACAGGGGGCTTCGAGCAGTACTTC	CASSRRTGGFEQYF
-	17	TRBV2	TRBD2	TRBJ2-4	TGTGCCAGCAGTGAAACGGCAATCGGGAGGCCCAAAAACATTCAGTACTTC	CASSETAIGRPKNIQYF
-	14	TRBV19	-	TRBJ2-2	TGTGCCAGTAGTGAAGGGACTTACACCGGGGAGCTGTTTTTT	CASSEGTYTGELFF
few	15	TRBV28	TRBD1	TRBJ1-5	TGTGCCAGCAGTTCTACAGGGGACAGCAATCAGCCCCAGCATTTT	CASSSTGDSNQPQHF
-	14	TRBV28	-	TRBJ2-7	TGTGCCACCACCCCCACGGGACTGGGATACGAGCAGTACTTC	CATTPTGLGYEQYF
-	13	TRBV6-1	-	TRBJ1-4	TGTGCCAGCAGTGAGGTCAGGGGCGAAAAACTGTTTTTT	CASSEVRGEKLFF
-	16	TRBV4-3	-	TRBJ1-1	TGCGCCAGCAGCCAAGATATAGGAGGGCGGGGGACTGAAGCTTTCTTT	CASSQDIGGRGTEAFF
-	12	TRBV27	TRBD2	TRBJ2-1	TGTGCCAGCAGTTTATTGGGGACTAGTACGATCTTC	CASSLLGTSTIF
-	15	TRBV10-3	TRBD1	TRBJ1-5	TGTGCCATCAGTGAGTCCGTAGGGGGCGGTCAGCCCCAGCATTTT	CAISESVGGGQPQHF
few	13	TRBV29-1	-	TRBJ1-4	TGCAGCGTAGGACATGGGGCTAATGAAAAACTGTTTTTT	CSVGHGANEKLFF
-	13	TRBV6-5	-	TRBJ2-7	TGTGCCAGCAGTCCTCCGGGTTACTACGAGCAGTACTTC	CASSPPGYYEQYF
-	13	TRBV4-3	-	TRBJ2-5	TGCGCCAGCAGCCAAGGAGCCGGGGAGACCCAGTACTTC	CASSQGAGETQYF
-	14	TRBV19	-	TRBJ1-2	TGTGCCGCCTCGCGGCAGACAGTCGCGTGGGGCTACACCTTC	CAASRQTVAWGYTF
once	13	TRBV27	-	TRBJ2-1	TGTGCCAGCAGTTTTCCACAGGGTAATGAGCAGTTCTTC	CASSFPQGNEQFF
-	14	TRBV27	-	TRBJ1-1	TGTGCCAGCAGTTTTCAACAGGGTGGCACTGAAGCTTTCTTT	CASSFQQGGTEAFF
once	13	TRBV19	-	TRBJ2-1	TGTGCCAGTAGTCTCCCCGTTTTCAATGAGCAGTTCTTC	CASSLPVFNEQFF
few	16	TRBV21-1	-	TRBJ2-7	TGTGCCAGCAGCAAATCTCACGCTAGCGAGAACTACGAGCAGTACTTC	CASSKSHASENYEQYF
-	15	TRBV7-9	TRBD2	TRBJ2-3	TGTGCCAGCAGCCCACTCGGGGGGTATGCAGATACGCAGTATTTT	CASSPLGGYADTQYF
-	15	TRBV4-3	TRBD2	TRBJ2-7	TGCGCCAGCAGCCGCCTCCTAGCGGGAGGGGGCGAGCAGTACTTC	CASSRLLAGGGEQYF
-	16	TRBV7-9	TRBD1	TRBJ1-4	TGTGCCAGCAGCTTAGCCGGGACAGGGGGGAATGAAAAACTGTTTTTT	CASSLAGTGGNEKLFF
few	13	TRBV6-1	-	TRBJ1-1	TGTGCCAGCAGTGAAGCTTGGCCCGGGGAAGCTTTCTTT	CASSEAWPGEAFF
-	15	TRBV5-5	-	TRBJ2-5	TGTGCCAGCAGCTTTGGGGGGGGCATGGGAGAGACCCAGTACTTC	CASSFGGGMGETQYF
-	16	TRBV5-6	-	TRBJ1-5	TGTGCCAGCAGCCGGACAGAACCTTGGGGTAATCAGCCCCAGCATTTT	CASSRTEPWGNQPQHF
-	19	TRBV28	TRBD2	TRBJ2-3	TGTGCCAGCAGGCCGCTCGGCGGGAGTCTGAGGTGGGGCACAGATACGCAGTATTTT	CASRPLGGSLRWGTDTQYF
-	12	TRBV7-6	-	TRBJ2-1	TGTGCCAGCAGCTTAACTGACAATGAGCAGTTCTTC	CASSLTDNEQFF
-	16	TRBV6-5	-	TRBJ2-1	TGTGCCAGCAGCTACAAGGGGCCCCATTTTGACAATGAGCAGTTCTTC	CASSYKGPHFDNEQFF
-	13	TRBV4-2	TRBD1	TRBJ2-2	TGTGCCAGCAGCACAGGGGGCACCGGGGAGCTGTTTTTT	CASSTGGTGELFF
-	16	TRBV6-5	TRBD2	TRBJ2-3	TGTGCCAGCAGTTACCAGGGACTAGCGGCCACAGATACGCAGTATTTT	CASSYQGLAATDTQYF
-	19	TRBV7-8	TRBD2	TRBJ2-1	TGTGCCAGCAGAGAGGGGACTAGCGGGAGGCTGAGCTCCTACAATGAGCAGTTCTTC	CASREGTSGRLSSYNEQFF
-	15	TRBV7-9	-	TRBJ2-2	TGTGCCAGCAGCTTCCACATGAAGAACACCGGGGAGCTGTTTTTT	CASSFHMKNTGELFF